This T cell receptor beta chain was captured in a study of blood T cell repertoires in COVID-19. Profiling relied on immunoSEQ multiplex PCR, and the TCRdb table lists in-frame clones only, not all of them. The repertoire holds around 19,000 clones, with roughly 90% as singletons. Looked up from germline, CDR1 is MGHRA and CDR2 is YSYEKL. CDR3 length: 16 amino acids. Trimming removed 4 bases at V and 4 bases at J, with 19 bases between. The chain has TRBV4-1 and TRBJ1-2; maybe TRBD1 (5 bases). The source of this sequence is a human donor in a cohort sampled during active COVID-19. The specimen sequenced was peripheral blood. The CDR3 coding sequence is TGCGCCAGCAGCCGCAACCCGGACACCTCGAGCTATGGCTACACCTTC. Encoded protein: CASSRNPDTSSYGYTF.